The 18 T cell receptor beta chains below come from one sample, sequenced in a study of T cells after somatic rescue of genetic block. The table came from immunoSEQ multiplex PCR; TCRdb's copy has only in-frame clones and leaves some out. The sample holds 110,000 or so clones, around 90% seen once. Sequencing was done on a sample of peripheral blood mononuclear cells (PBMCs). The receptors originated from a woman younger than 35.

The J gene is TRBJ1-3, the V gene TRBV10-2; 8 positions agree with TRBD1. The V gene end was trimmed by 2 bases and the J gene end by 8 bases; junction bases not matched to a gene: 8. Germline V lookup: CDR1 WSHSY, CDR2 SAAADI. This CDR3 region has 15 residues. For the CDR3, the DNA is TGCGCCAGCAGTGAGAATCAGGGGGCCGGGGACACCATATATTTT. Protein: CASSENQGAGDTIYF.

The genes are TRBV25-1 and TRBJ1-6; D unclear. V was cut by 5 bases and J by 9 bases, with 14 bases left in between. Per the germline V gene, CDR1 is MGHDK and CDR2 is SYGVNS. The CDR3 contains 14 residues. Here the CDR3 DNA reads TGTGCCAGCAGTCCCCGGGGATTGGGTTCACCCCTCCACTTT. Translating gives CASSPRGLGSPLHF.

The chain couples TRBV15 to TRBJ2-1; 9 bases are a match to TRBD2. The germline V gene encodes CDR1 LNHNV and CDR2 YYDKDF (reference sequence). This CDR3 is built from 19 residues. V lost 0 bases and J lost 3; bases outside the gene matches: 12. DNA of the CDR3: TGTGCCACCAGCAGAGATCCCCACGGCGGGGGGGCGGACTACAATGAGCAGTTCTTC. Translating it yields CATSRDPHGGGADYNEQFF.

The chain employs TRBV11-3 and TRBJ2-3; weak D call: TRBD2 (5 bases). V gave up 8 bases and J gave up 4 bases, with 13 bases separating them. Germline assignment: CDR1 SGHNT and CDR2 YENEEA. The CDR3 runs 13 residues. CDR3 amino acids: CASGGYRSDTQYF. CDR3 sequence (DNA): TGTGCCAGCGGAGGATACCGATCAGATACGCAGTATTTT.

The chain is built from TRBV27 and TRBJ1-1; D is undetermined. Germline lookup yields CDR1 MNHEY and CDR2 SMNVEV (reference sequence). Trimming took 0 bases from V and 1 from J, leaving 9 bases between them. The CDR3 contains 15 residues. CDR3 residues: CASSLSLGWNTEAFF. The CDR3 region has the DNA TGTGCCAGCAGTTTATCGTTGGGTTGGAACACTGAAGCTTTCTTT.

The rearrangement joins TRBV6-1 to TRBJ1-1, with D unclear. V was cut by 0 bases and J by 1 base, with 15 bases left in between. Germline-derived CDR1 and CDR2 are MNHNS and SASEGT. This CDR3 has 17 residues. CDR3 in DNA: TGTGCCAGCAGTGAAGCGCGCTCCTGGGGAGCGAACACTGAAGCTTTCTTT. This gives the protein CASSEARSWGANTEAFF.

This chain joins TRBV19 and TRBJ2-3, with 7 bases lining up with TRBD1. Looked up from germline, CDR1 is LNHDA and CDR2 is SQIVND (reference sequence). The length of the CDR3 is 19 residues. V lost 0 bases and J lost 1; bases outside the gene matches: 13. Written as DNA, the CDR3 is TGTGCCAGTAGTATAGATTTCGTAGGAACAGGACAGGGCACAGATACGCAGTATTTT. Translation gives CASSIDFVGTGQGTDTQYF.

The gene calls are TRBV7-6 and TRBJ2-1; perhaps TRBD1 as D (6 bases). Germline V gene data show CDR1 as SGHVS and CDR2 as FNYEAQ. Deletions cut 5 bases from V and 6 bases from J, with 20 bases between. The CDR3 loop spans 16 amino acids. CDR3 DNA sequence: TGTGCCAGCAGCGTCACCTCCGGGATGGGGGCCAATGAGCAGTTCTTC. It yields the protein CASSVTSGMGANEQFF.

This clone was observed at least ten times. The DNA for the CDR3 is TGTGCCAGCAGTTCACGGACGGGGAGCACTGAAGCTTTCTTT. As protein: CASSSRTGSTEAFF. The V gene is TRBV6-5, the J gene TRBJ1-1; no firm D call. This CDR3 is 14 amino acids long. Germline assignment: CDR1 MNHEY and CDR2 SVGAGI. Deletions cut 4 bases from V and 4 bases from J, with 13 bases between.

The CDR3 sequence: CASTQRGSNEKLFF. CDR3 nucleotide sequence: TGTGCCAGCACCCAAAGGGGATCAAATGAAAAACTGTTTTTT. The V call is TRBV7-9, the J call TRBJ1-4, with D perhaps TRBD1 (5 bases). Per germline, CDR1 SEHNR and CDR2 FQNEAQ (reference sequence). The CDR3 has 14 residues. Between the trimmed V and J ends, which lost 7 bases and 5 bases, there was a span of 14 bases.

The chain recombines TRBV18 with TRBJ1-4; D uncertain. Germline CDR1 reads KGHSH; CDR2 reads LQKENI. The V and J ends lost 2 bases and 5 bases respectively, with 9 bases between them. The CDR3 is 14 residues long. CDR3 protein: CASSPAGRNEKLFF. DNA of the CDR3: TGTGCCAGCTCACCAGCGGGGAGAAATGAAAAACTGTTTTTT.

The chain uses TRBV4-3 and TRBJ1-2, with D hard to call. The ends were cut back, 4 bases at V and 2 bases at J, with 11 bases in the middle. The CDR3 contains 14 residues. Per the germline V gene, CDR1 is LGHNA and CDR2 is YSLEER. In DNA, the CDR3 is TGCGCCAGCAGCCCCACGGTTGAAAACTATGGCTACACCTTC. This sequence encodes CASSPTVENYGYTF.

The chain has TRBV4-3 and TRBJ1-3; D is ambiguous. Between the trimmed V and J ends, which lost 1 base and 0 bases, there was a span of 10 bases. This CDR3 has 16 amino acids. The germline CDR1 and CDR2 sequences are LGHNA and YSLEER. The CDR3 DNA sequence: TGCGCCAGCAGCCAAGGTGCAGCAAACTCTGGAAACACCATATATTTT. Protein: CASSQGAANSGNTIYF.

The J gene is TRBJ2-3, the V gene TRBV10-3; 8 bases are shared with TRBD2. The CDR3 is 12 amino acids. The V segment lost 6 bases and the J segment 5 bases; nucleotides outside the gene matches: 1. Per germline, CDR1 ENHRY and CDR2 SYGVKD. CDR3: CAIRGLEDTQYF. CDR3 DNA sequence: TGTGCCATCAGGGGACTAGAAGATACGCAGTATTTT.

This clone was picked up one time. CDR3 sequence (DNA): TGTGCCATCAGGGGGGTTCCGGGCAGGGTCGACGAGCAGTACTTC. As protein: CAIRGVPGRVDEQYF. V gene TRBV10-3 combines with J gene TRBJ2-7; the D gene could be TRBD1 or TRBD2 (5 bases each). Trimming pared 6 bases from V and 5 bases from J, leaving 20 bases between. Germline lookup yields CDR1 ENHRY and CDR2 SYGVKD. There are 15 residues in the CDR3.

The chain recombines TRBV7-3 with TRBJ1-3; 9 bases fit TRBD1. This CDR3 has 15 amino acids. Trimming at V came to 5 bases and at J to 0 bases, leaving 2 bases not matched to a gene. Germline CDR1 reads SGHTA; CDR2 reads FQGTGA. The CDR3 loop reads CASSPTGGSGNTIYF. The CDR3 DNA follows: TGTGCCAGCAGCCCGACAGGGGGCTCTGGAAACACCATATATTTT.

The rearrangement joins TRBV6-5 to TRBJ1-3; D is possibly TRBD1 (5 bases). The CDR3 totals 15 residues. Trimming pared 5 bases from V and 3 bases from J, leaving 14 bases between. Germline lookup yields CDR1 MNHEY and CDR2 SVGAGI. CDR3 bases: TGTGCCAGCAGTCCCAGAGTGAGGGGTGGAAACACCATATATTTT. It codes for CASSPRVRGGNTIYF.

The chain couples TRBV27 to TRBJ1-2, with 8 bases lining up with TRBD1. Losses at the gene ends were 3 bases for V and 8 bases for J; bases not matched to a gene: 5. The germline V gene has CDR1 MNHEY and CDR2 SMNVEV (reference sequence). The CDR3 extends over 13 amino acids. The CDR3, as DNA: TGTGCCAGCAGTTTGGGGGGACAGGAAGGCTACACCTTC. Translating it yields CASSLGGQEGYTF.